The subject of this entry is one TCR beta chain. These data are taken from a study of blood T cell repertoires in COVID-19. At the level of the study: T cells, B-cell-depleted T cells, or PBMCs supplied cDNA or gDNA.

The CDR3 sequence is 16 residues long. The V and J ends lost 0 bases and 5 bases, in that order; junction bases with no gene match: 6. Germline V lookup: CDR1 SGHRS, CDR2 YFSETQ. The authors' processing: Nucleated cell counts were estimated from reference gene primer amplification. TCRdb's table, derived via immunoSEQ multiplex PCR, lists solely in-frame clones and lacks some. V and J calls and clone size are those listed in that table; D and trimming were worked out from the DNA. Among around 200,000 clones listed, more than 75% were seen once. The chain employs TRBV5-1 and TRBJ1-1; TRBD1 agrees at 11 bases. The sequencing sample was made of peripheral blood. The receptor's source is a man over 45 with acute or convalescent COVID-19. The CDR3 nucleotides are TGCGCCAGCAGCTTGGCCCCGGACAGGGGGCGGACTGAAGCTTTCTTT. Residues: CASSLAPDRGRTEAFF.